This record looks at one T cell receptor beta chain sequence and its context. Its antigen remains unknown. The record originates from a study of radiation and T cells in renal cell carcinoma. Broader study findings: From baseline, blood top tumor clonotypes peaked at 2 weeks post-radiation. Without pretreatment biopsies, baseline tumor clonotype presence was undetermined.

Time point reported: baseline pretreatment blood. Treatment denoted: 15 Gy SBRT to primary tumor, nephrectomy 4 weeks later. Blood was sampled at baseline, 2 weeks and 4 weeks after SBRT. The patient's renal cell carcinoma had clear cell pathology. Per the germline V gene, CDR1 is SGHDT and CDR2 is YYEEEE. Trimming pared 2 bases from V and 7 bases from J, leaving 6 bases between. The CDR3 spans 11 residues. Libraries were prepared by immunoSEQ multiplex PCR; TCRdb keeps only in-frame clonotypes and omits some of them. Here the sample spans 150,000 or so clones, around nine tenths being singletons. The sequenced sample was blood, obtained from a patient whose treatment included radiotherapy and nephrectomy. The chain employs TRBV5-6 and TRBJ1-1; D is ambiguous. The TCR comes from a woman aged 45-59 years with renal cell carcinoma. CDR3 DNA: TGTGCCAGCAGCTTTGGTAATGAAGCTTTCTTT. Translating it yields CASSFGNEAFF. Based on the CDR3 plus reference TRBV5-6 and TRBJ1-1, the full variable domain is DAGVTQSPTHLIKTRGQQVTLRCSPKSGHDTVSWYQQALGQGPQFIFQYYEEEERQRGNFPDRFSGHQFPNYSSELNVNALLLGDSALYLCASSFGNEAFFGQGTRLTVV.